The 8 T cell receptor beta chains below all came from one sample that was sequenced in a study of glioma-infiltrating T cells after dendritic cell vaccination. Using immunoSEQ multiplex PCR, the repertoire was profiled, and TCRdb retains in-frame clones only, with some absent. The repertoire holds more than 95,000 clones, with approximately 80% as singletons. The sequenced sample was blood, obtained before dendritic cell vaccination. The source of these receptors is a human donor with glioblastoma.

This rearrangement joins TRBV7-9 to TRBJ1-3, with D possibly being TRBD1 (5 bases). Trimming stripped 4 bases from V and 9 bases from J, with 7 bases between. This CDR3 spans 11 amino acids. CDR1 is SEHNR, CDR2 FQNEAQ, per germline (reference sequence). Here the CDR3 DNA reads TGTGCCAGCAGCTCCGGGGGCACCATATATTTT. This sequence encodes CASSSGGTIYF.

The chain carries TRBV5-4 and TRBJ2-5, with a possible D match to TRBD2 (6 bases). With 3 bases removed from V and 4 bases from J, the gap between germline ends came to 16 bases. The germline V gene encodes CDR1 SGHNT and CDR2 YYREEE (reference sequence). The CDR3 consists of 15 residues. The CDR3 spells CASSSDFAGRETQYF. The CDR3 DNA reads as TGTGCCAGCAGCTCAGACTTCGCGGGGCGAGAGACCCAGTACTTC.

By proportion, this clone is medium-sized (0.01 to 0.1%). The V and J genes are TRBV6-6 and TRBJ2-7; D possibly corresponds to TRBD1 (7 bases). The CDR3 covers 13 residues. Germline assignment: CDR1 MNHNY and CDR2 SVGAGI (reference sequence). V gave up 3 bases and J gave up 11 bases, with 17 bases separating them. CDR3 sequence reads: CASSYTQGGAKYF. The CDR3 region has the DNA TGTGCCAGCAGTTATACTCAGGGGGGTGCAAAGTACTTC.

The rearrangement uses TRBV30 and TRBJ1-1; D perhaps matches TRBD1 (5 bases). The germline V gene encodes CDR1 GTSNPN and CDR2 SVGIG (reference sequence). The CDR3 sequence is 12 residues long. Between the trimmed V and J ends, which lost 7 bases and 10 bases, there was a span of 19 bases. The CDR3 DNA sequence: TGTGCCTACCGGAGGGCGGGGAGGGGAGCTTTCTTT. Translating gives CAYRRAGRGAFF. Based on the CDR3 plus reference TRBV30 and TRBJ1-1, the full variable domain is SQTIHQWPATLVQPVGSPLSLECTVEGTSNPNLYWYRQAAGRGLQLLFYSVGIGQISSEVPQNLSASRPQDRQFILSSKKLLLSDSGFYLCAYRRAGRGAFFGQGTRLTVV.

For the CDR3, the DNA is TGTGCCAGCAGCTTAAGGGACAGCCAGAGAGCCTACGAGCAGTACTTC. This gives the protein CASSLRDSQRAYEQYF. V usage is TRBV7-9 and J usage is TRBJ2-7; 7 nucleotides align to TRBD1. In germline, CDR1 is SEHNR, CDR2 FQNEAQ (reference sequence). This CDR3 is 16 amino acids long. With V trimmed by 2 bases and J by 2 bases, 9 bases remained unmatched. The full variable domain, completed using reference TRBV7-9 and TRBJ2-7, is DTGVSQNPRHKITKRGQNVTFRCDPISEHNRLYWYRQTLGQGPEFLTYFQNEAQLEKSRLLSDRFSAERPKGSFSTLEIQRTEQGDSAMYLCASSLRDSQRAYEQYFGPGTRLTVT.

This rearrangement joins TRBV18 to TRBJ2-7; 7 bases map to TRBD2. The CDR3 extends over 14 amino acids. Germline V lookup: CDR1 KGHSH, CDR2 LQKENI. The trim removed 2 bases at V and 4 bases at J, leaving 5 bases unmatched. The CDR3 nucleotides are TGTGCCAGCTCACCATCTGGGGAGGGGTACGAGCAGTACTTC. This sequence encodes CASSPSGEGYEQYF.

This rearrangement joins TRBV5-5 to TRBJ2-1, with D unresolved. V lost 0 bases to trimming and J lost 5 bases, with 6 bases between them. This CDR3 contains 13 residues. Germline-derived CDR1 and CDR2 are SGHKS and YYEKEE (reference sequence). The CDR3 spells CASSLDRNNEQFF. The CDR3 nucleotides are TGTGCCAGCAGCTTGGACAGAAACAATGAGCAGTTCTTC.

This rearrangement joins TRBV7-2 to TRBJ2-3; D may be TRBD2 (5 bases). This CDR3 has 16 amino acids. V was trimmed by 5 bases and J by 0 bases, leaving 15 bases between them. CDR1 is SGHTA and CDR2 is FQGNSA in the germline V gene. The CDR3 region has the DNA TGTGCCAGCAGCCCCCGTCCCCTAGCCAGCACAGATACGCAGTATTTT. Protein: CASSPRPLASTDTQYF.